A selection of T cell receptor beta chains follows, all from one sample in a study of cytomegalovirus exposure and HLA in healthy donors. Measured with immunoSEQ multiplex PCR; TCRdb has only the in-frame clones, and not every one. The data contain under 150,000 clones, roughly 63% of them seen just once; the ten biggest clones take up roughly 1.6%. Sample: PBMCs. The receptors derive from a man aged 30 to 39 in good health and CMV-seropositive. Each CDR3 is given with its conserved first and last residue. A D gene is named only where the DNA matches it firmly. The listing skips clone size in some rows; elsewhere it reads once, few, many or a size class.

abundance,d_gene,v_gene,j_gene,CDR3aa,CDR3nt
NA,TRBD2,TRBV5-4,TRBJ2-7,CASSPSGIRLGVYEQYF,TGTGCCAGCAGCCCTAGCGGGATCCGACTCGGCGTCTACGAGCAGTACTTC
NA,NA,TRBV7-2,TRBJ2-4,CASGELGPADIQYF,TGTGCCAGCGGCGAACTAGGCCCGGCGGACATTCAGTACTTC
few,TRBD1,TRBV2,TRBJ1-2,CASSEAGQGVYGYTF,TGTGCCAGCAGTGAAGCGGGACAGGGGGTTTATGGCTACACCTTC
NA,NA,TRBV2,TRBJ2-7,CASSVLRRGNEQYF,TGTGCCAGCAGTGTTTTGCGGCGAGGGAACGAGCAGTACTTC
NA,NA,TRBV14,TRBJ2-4,CASSRALVGNIQYF,TGTGCCAGCAGCCGGGCTTTAGTTGGAAACATTCAGTACTTC
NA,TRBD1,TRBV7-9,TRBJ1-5,CASSPTGGQPQHF,TGTGCCAGCAGCCCGACAGGGGGCCAGCCCCAGCATTTT
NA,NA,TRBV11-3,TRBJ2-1,CASSPGDSYNEQFF,TGTGCCAGCAGCCCGGGGGACAGCTACAATGAGCAGTTCTTC
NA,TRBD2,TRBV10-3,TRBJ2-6,CAAGLAGDGSGANVLTF,TGTGCCGCCGGACTAGCGGGAGATGGGTCTGGGGCCAACGTCCTGACTTTC
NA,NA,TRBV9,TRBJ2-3,CASSVGGTRTDTQYF,TGTGCCAGCAGCGTAGGTGGCACACGCACAGATACGCAGTATTTT
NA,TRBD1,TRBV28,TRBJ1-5,CATMADRGLYQPQHF,TGTGCCACCATGGCTGACAGGGGGCTGTATCAGCCCCAGCATTTT
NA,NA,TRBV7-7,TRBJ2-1,CASSTVGSWNEQFF,TGTGCTAGCAGCACAGTGGGGAGCTGGAATGAGCAGTTCTTC
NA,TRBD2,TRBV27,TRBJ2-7,CASSLSGGWGGYEQYF,TGTGCCAGCAGTTTATCGGGGGGATGGGGGGGCTACGAGCAGTACTTC
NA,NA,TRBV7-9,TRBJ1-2,CAEEGASVGGYTF,TGTGCTGAAGAGGGCGCGTCGGTTGGAGGCTACACCTTC
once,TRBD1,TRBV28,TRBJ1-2,CASTSPGQGGGYTF,TGTGCCAGCACTTCCCCTGGACAGGGCGGTGGCTACACCTTC
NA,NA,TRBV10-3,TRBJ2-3,CAISDSGSTDTQYF,TGTGCCATCAGTGACTCGGGGAGCACAGATACGCAGTATTTT
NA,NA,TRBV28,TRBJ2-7,CASSDGHLTYEQYF,TGTGCCAGCAGTGATGGACACTTAACCTACGAGCAGTACTTC